Below are 32 T cell receptor beta chains sequenced from a single sample in a study of cytotoxic CD8 clonotypes in ibrutinib-treated CLL. Some clones are missing from TCRdb's copy, which holds only in-frame ones; the method was immunoSEQ multiplex PCR. This table has some 130,000 clones, 80% to 90% appearing once. The sample consisted of PBMCs, taken after 24 months of ibrutinib treatment. These receptors were collected from a human donor with chronic lymphocytic leukemia.

The rearrangement uses TRBV27 and TRBJ2-7, with D perhaps matching TRBD2 (6 bases). The CDR3 length is 11 residues. CDR1 and CDR2 from the germline V gene are MNHEY and SMNVEV (reference sequence). The germline V and J ends were trimmed by 6 bases and 7 bases, with 10 bases remaining between them. DNA of the CDR3: TGTGCCAGCAGGTCAGCGGGTGAGCAGTACTTC. It specifies CASRSAGEQYF.

The chain joins TRBV9 to TRBJ2-3; D gene unclear. V lost 0 bases and J 2 bases, leaving 7 bases between the germline ends. Germline V gives CDR1 SGDLS, CDR2 YYNGEE. The CDR3 covers 14 residues. CDR3 residues: CASSVALSTDTQYF. The CDR3 DNA follows: TGTGCCAGCAGCGTAGCTTTGTCCACAGATACGCAGTATTTT.

This chain connects TRBV28 to TRBJ2-5, with no clear D. Trimming removed 5 bases from V and 4 bases from J, with 14 bases in between. This CDR3 has 14 amino acids. Germline V CDR1 and CDR2: MDHEN, SYDVKM. The DNA of the CDR3 is TGTGCCAGCAGTCCCCCGTTATTACGAGAGACCCAGTACTTC. Amino acid sequence: CASSPPLLRETQYF.

This chain connects TRBV6-1 to TRBJ1-4, with a possible D match to TRBD1 (6 bases). V was pared by 3 bases and J by 7 bases, with 12 bases between. This CDR3 spans 14 amino acids. Germline CDR1 reads MNHNS; CDR2 reads SASEGT. The CDR3 coding sequence is TGTGCCAGCAGTGACAGGGGAAAAGTTGAAAAACTGTTTTTT. It encodes CASSDRGKVEKLFF.

The chain links TRBV2 to TRBJ2-7, with D possibly being TRBD1 or TRBD2 (6 bases each). The CDR3 extends over 15 amino acids. Trimming left V 6 bases short and J 1 base short, with 16 bases between. Germline V gene lookup returns CDR1 SNHLY and CDR2 FYNNEI. The CDR3: CASRNRLGGSYEQYF. The DNA for the CDR3 is TGTGCCAGCAGAAACCGACTAGGGGGATCCTACGAGCAGTACTTC.

There are many counts of this clone. The V gene is TRBV28, the J gene TRBJ2-1; 7 bases fit TRBD1. The CDR3 is 16 residues long. CDR1 is MDHEN, CDR2 SYDVKM, per germline. With V trimmed by 5 bases and J by 8 bases, 15 bases remained unmatched. The CDR3 region has the DNA TGTGCCAGCAGTGCCATCGGACAGGCACACCGGGATGAGCAGTTCTTC. Protein product: CASSAIGQAHRDEQFF. Combining the CDR3 with reference TRBV28 and TRBJ2-1 gives the whole variable domain DVKVTQSSRYLVKRTGEKVFLECVQDMDHENMFWYRQDPGLGLRLIYFSYDVKMKEKGDIPEGYSVSREKKERFSLILESASTNQTSMYLCASSAIGQAHRDEQFFGPGTRLTVL.

Remarks on this clone: Since the CDR3 does not end with the conserved phenylalanine or tryptophan, this likely comes from a read error. The gene calls are TRBV15 and TRBJ1-5; D not resolved. Germline V gene data show CDR1 as LNHNV and CDR2 as YYDKDF (reference sequence). Trimming left V 3 bases short and J 6 bases short, with 9 bases between. This CDR3 has 13 residues. This CDR3 reads CATSSTRIQPQHL. CDR3 nucleotides: TGTGCCACCAGCAGCACACGAATTCAGCCCCAGCATCTT.

J is TRBJ2-7 and V is TRBV6-1, with D possibly being TRBD2 (6 bases). Trimming left V 4 bases short and J 5 bases short, with 18 bases between. This CDR3 is 15 amino acids long. CDR1 and CDR2 (germline): MNHNS, SASEGT. The CDR3 here is CASSVRESWLHEQYF. For the CDR3, the DNA is TGTGCCAGCAGTGTGCGGGAATCGTGGCTCCACGAGCAGTACTTC.

The rearrangement joins TRBV7-3 to TRBJ1-2; D is ambiguous. V lost 2 bases and J 3 bases, leaving 22 bases between the germline ends. This CDR3 is 18 amino acids long. Germline V gives CDR1 SGHTA, CDR2 FQGTGA. This CDR3 reads CASSLGMGSVTIYYGYTF. CDR3 DNA: TGTGCCAGCAGCTTAGGGATGGGGAGCGTCACTATATACTATGGCTACACCTTC.

This clone is a singleton in its sample. The DNA for the CDR3 is TGTGCCAGCAGTTTAGGGGGACTAGCGGGAGCGGGGGAGCAGTACTTC. This encodes CASSLGGLAGAGEQYF. The rearrangement uses TRBV28 and TRBJ2-7; 14 bases are a match to TRBD2. This CDR3 spans 16 amino acids. With 2 bases clipped from V and 7 bases from J, the junction kept 7 bases outside the gene matches. The V gene's germline CDR1 is MDHEN and CDR2 SYDVKM.

This chain links TRBV23-1 with TRBJ1-2; D is undetermined. TRBV23-1 is an ORF; its function is uncertain. Trimming stripped 4 bases from V and 3 bases from J, with 12 bases between. This CDR3 spans 14 amino acids. The CDR3 sequence is CASSLRRVDYGYTF. CDR3 coding DNA: TGCGCCAGCAGTCTTCGGCGTGTAGACTATGGCTACACCTTC.

This chain links TRBV11-3 with TRBJ2-4; TRBD1 matches 7 bases. V shed 5 bases and J 1 base; nucleotides not matched to a gene: 11. This CDR3 spans 17 amino acids. Germline loops: CDR1 SGHNT, CDR2 YENEEA. CDR3 amino acids: CASSAGGEGAAKNIQYF. The CDR3 DNA sequence: TGTGCCAGCAGCGCAGGAGGAGAGGGGGCGGCCAAAAACATTCAGTACTTC.

The chain couples TRBV4-1 to TRBJ2-7, with D unclear. Germline V gene lookup returns CDR1 MGHRA and CDR2 YSYEKL. The CDR3 is made up of 15 amino acids. V dropped 1 base and J dropped 2 bases, with 12 bases sitting between them. This CDR3 reads CASSQAPGIPYEQYF. The CDR3 DNA sequence: TGCGCCAGCAGCCAAGCCCCGGGCATTCCCTACGAGCAGTACTTC.

This clone has just one count. The chain links TRBV18 to TRBJ2-3, with D perhaps TRBD1 (5 bases). In germline, CDR1 is KGHSH, CDR2 LQKENI. V lost 1 base and J lost 4, with 15 bases in between. CDR3 length: 16 amino acids. This CDR3 is CASSPLYRPRPDTQYF. The CDR3 DNA reads as TGTGCCAGCTCACCACTCTACAGGCCCCGTCCAGATACGCAGTATTTT.

The rearrangement joins TRBV5-1 to TRBJ1-4, with 9 bases matching TRBD1. Looked up from germline, CDR1 is SGHRS and CDR2 is YFSETQ. V dropped 3 bases and J dropped 8; count of bases not matched to a gene: 14. This CDR3 region has 17 residues. The CDR3 nucleotides are TGCGCCAGCAGCTCAGGGACAGGGAGGGTCTTTACCGAAAAACTGTTTTTT. Residues: CASSSGTGRVFTEKLFF.

This chain joins TRBV28 and TRBJ1-5, with a possible D match to TRBD1 (6 bases). This CDR3 has 15 residues. Germline CDR1 and CDR2: MDHEN and SYDVKM. V was trimmed by 5 bases and J by 5 bases, leaving 16 bases between them. This CDR3 is CASSATRGHDQPQHF. CDR3 nucleotides: TGTGCCAGCAGTGCTACGCGGGGACACGATCAGCCCCAGCATTTT.

This clone was detected only once. The rearrangement joins TRBV7-7 to TRBJ2-3, with 7 nucleotides matching TRBD2. This CDR3 is 13 amino acids long. Germline V gene sequence: CDR1 SSHAT, CDR2 FNYEAQ (reference sequence). CDR3 nucleotides: TGTGCTAGTTCTAGCGGAAACACAGATACGCAGTATTTT. It encodes CASSSGNTDTQYF.

The chain combines TRBV6-1 with TRBJ1-3, with D hard to call. V lost 3 bases to trimming and J lost 0 bases, with 3 bases between them. The CDR3 spans 13 residues. Germline V gives CDR1 MNHNS, CDR2 SASEGT. The CDR3 nucleotides are TGTGCCAGCAGTGACAACTCTGGAAACACCATATATTTT. Residues: CASSDNSGNTIYF.

This rearrangement joins TRBV5-1 to TRBJ1-1; 11 nucleotides align to TRBD1. The CDR3 covers 15 residues. Germline CDR1 is SGHRS and CDR2 is YFSETQ. J gave up 5 bases and V 5 bases, and 8 bases lay outside the gene matches. CDR3 nucleotides: TGCGCCAGCAGTCCCGGACAGGGGGCTTGGACTGAAGCTTTCTTT. This codes for CASSPGQGAWTEAFF.

The count of this clone is one. The genes are TRBV30 and TRBJ1-4; TRBD1 is a possible D gene (6 bases). Germline lookup yields CDR1 GTSNPN and CDR2 SVGIG (reference sequence). V gave up 0 bases and J gave up 4 bases, with 9 bases separating them. This CDR3 spans 14 amino acids. The CDR3 here is CAWSVDRFNEKLFF. In DNA form, the CDR3 reads TGTGCCTGGAGTGTGGACAGATTTAATGAAAAACTGTTTTTT. Using reference TRBV30 and TRBJ1-4 for the parts outside the CDR3, the full variable domain is SQTIHQWPATLVQPVGSPLSLECTVEGTSNPNLYWYRQAAGRGLQLLFYSVGIGQISSEVPQNLSASRPQDRQFILSSKKLLLSDSGFYLCAWSVDRFNEKLFFGSGTQLSVL.

The rearrangement joins TRBV7-3 to TRBJ2-7; D not resolved. Germline V CDR1 and CDR2: SGHTA, FQGTGA. The CDR3 has 16 residues. V gave up 5 bases and J gave up 6 bases, with 23 bases separating them. The CDR3 sequence is CASSPLGSRLGSEQYF. The DNA for the CDR3 is TGTGCCAGCAGCCCCTTAGGATCTAGGCTGGGTTCCGAGCAGTACTTC. The full variable domain, rest sourced from reference TRBV7-3 and TRBJ2-7, is GAGVSQTPSNKVTEKGKYVELRCDPISGHTALYWYRQSLGQGPEFLIYFQGTGAADDSGLPNDRFFAVRPEGSVSTLKIQRTERGDSAVYLCASSPLGSRLGSEQYFGPGTRLTVT.

V gene TRBV2 combines with J gene TRBJ2-5; TRBD1 agrees at 7 bases. The V gene end was trimmed by 3 bases and the J gene end by 7 bases; junction bases not matched to a gene: 11. The CDR3 length is 15 residues. Germline V gene sequence: CDR1 SNHLY, CDR2 FYNNEI. CDR3 region: CASSERQGRIGTQYF. CDR3 DNA: TGTGCCAGCAGTGAGCGACAGGGTAGAATTGGGACCCAGTACTTC.

This chain uses TRBV28 with TRBJ1-1; D is possibly TRBD1 (5 bases). Trimming removed 0 bases at V and 3 bases at J, with 14 bases between. This CDR3 region has 16 residues. Looked up from germline, CDR1 is MDHEN and CDR2 is SYDVKM. This chain's CDR3 is CASSLWSGVRDTEAFF. In DNA form, the CDR3 reads TGTGCCAGCAGTTTATGGTCTGGGGTCAGGGACACTGAAGCTTTCTTT.

The chain carries TRBV4-1 and TRBJ2-7; D call uncertain. There are 13 residues in the CDR3. V was pared by 4 bases and J by 3 bases, with 10 bases between. Germline V gene sequence: CDR1 MGHRA, CDR2 YSYEKL. CDR3 DNA: TGCGCCAGCAGCCTTCTGGACGGCTACGAGCAGTACTTC. As protein: CASSLLDGYEQYF.

V and J are TRBV7-9 and TRBJ1-2, with a weak D call TRBD1 (5 bases). The germline CDR1 and CDR2 sequences are SEHNR and FQNEAQ (reference sequence). V lost 5 bases and J 0 bases, leaving 10 bases between the germline ends. The length of the CDR3 is 14 residues. DNA for the CDR3: TGTGCCAGCAGCGCACCGGGGGCTAACTATGGCTACACCTTC. Translation gives CASSAPGANYGYTF.

This chain uses TRBV28 with TRBJ1-5, with D possibly TRBD1 on 5 matching bases. V was pared by 2 bases and J by 4 bases, with 12 bases between. Germline V gene sequence: CDR1 MDHEN, CDR2 SYDVKM. This CDR3 has 15 residues. The CDR3 is CASSLPGDGNQPQHF. The CDR3 DNA reads as TGTGCCAGCAGTTTACCGGGGGACGGTAATCAGCCCCAGCATTTT. The full variable domain, completed using reference TRBV28 and TRBJ1-5, is DVKVTQSSRYLVKRTGEKVFLECVQDMDHENMFWYRQDPGLGLRLIYFSYDVKMKEKGDIPEGYSVSREKKERFSLILESASTNQTSMYLCASSLPGDGNQPQHFGDGTRLSIL.

The CDR3 loop reads CASSPLSGDAQGEKLFF. CDR3 nucleotide sequence: TGTGCCAGCAGCCCCCTTTCAGGGGACGCGCAAGGTGAAAAACTGTTTTTT. The rearrangement links TRBV7-9 to TRBJ1-4, with a weak D call TRBD1 (6 bases). V was shortened by 5 bases and J by 7 bases, with 23 bases between the two germline ends. CDR3 length equals 17 residues. Looked up from germline, CDR1 is SEHNR and CDR2 is FQNEAQ (reference sequence).

This clone has just a few counts. The J gene is TRBJ1-5, the V gene TRBV18; D uncertain. In germline, CDR1 is KGHSH, CDR2 LQKENI. The CDR3 is 14 residues long. The V gene lost 6 bases and the J gene lost 2 bases, with 11 bases spanning the gap. The CDR3 DNA reads as TGTGCCAGCTCCGAGGGCGGCGGCAATCAGCCCCAGCATTTT. It specifies CASSEGGGNQPQHF. The full variable domain, completed using reference TRBV18 and TRBJ1-5, is NAGVMQNPRHLVRRRGQEARLRCSPMKGHSHVYWYRQLPEEGLKFMVYLQKENIIDESGMPKERFSAEFPKEGPSILRIQQVVRGDSAAYFCASSEGGGNQPQHFGDGTRLSIL.

The chain is built from TRBV11-2 and TRBJ1-1; unclear D gene. Germline values: CDR1 SGHAT, CDR2 FQNNGV. V lost 3 bases and J lost 7, with 9 bases in between. This CDR3 contains 12 residues. This CDR3 reads CASSLFLSEAFF. The CDR3, as DNA: TGTGCCAGCAGCTTGTTTCTTAGTGAAGCTTTCTTT. Full variable domain (missing parts from reference TRBV11-2 and TRBJ1-1): EAGVAQSPRYKIIEKRQSVAFWCNPISGHATLYWYQQILGQGPKLLIQFQNNGVVDDSQLPKDRFSAERLKGVDSTLKIQPAKLEDSAVYLCASSLFLSEAFFGQGTRLTVV.

CDR3 loop: CASREDRGWETQYF. In nucleotides, the CDR3 is TGTGCCAGCAGGGAGGACAGGGGGTGGGAGACCCAGTACTTC. This sequence joins TRBV2 and TRBJ2-5, with 10 positions matching TRBD1. Germline lookup yields CDR1 SNHLY and CDR2 FYNNEI. This CDR3 contains 14 residues. Trimming took 6 bases from V and 5 from J; bases not matched to a gene: 6.

This chain joins TRBV5-1 and TRBJ2-3, with D perhaps TRBD1 or TRBD2 (7 bases each). The CDR3 sequence is 17 residues long. Trimming took off 0 bases at V and 2 bases at J, with 16 bases between the two ends. Germline values: CDR1 SGHRS, CDR2 YFSETQ. CDR3 region: CASSLALQGGVTDTQYF. The CDR3, as DNA: TGCGCCAGCAGCTTGGCCCTCCAGGGGGGGGTCACAGATACGCAGTATTTT.

The CDR3 region is CASSGNRDDTQYF. The CDR3 bases are TGTGCCAGCTCCGGGAACAGGGACGATACGCAGTATTTT. V usage is TRBV18 and J usage is TRBJ2-3; tentatively, D is TRBD1 (6 bases). CDR3 length equals 13 residues. CDR1 KGHSH and CDR2 LQKENI come from the germline V gene. Between the trimmed V and J ends, which lost 6 bases and 6 bases, there was a span of 13 bases.